This T cell receptor (beta chain) was sequenced during a study of siplizumab effects on memory and regulatory T cells. Repertoires were generated with immunoSEQ multiplex PCR, while TCRdb's copy carries only in-frame clones and drops some. The data show some 97,000 clones, 94% seen once. Trimming left V 4 bases short and J 2 bases short, with 12 bases between. This CDR3 contains 16 residues. Germline CDR1 is KGHSH and CDR2 is LQKENI. This TCR was recovered from a human donor in good health. This sequence joins TRBV18 and TRBJ2-6; D is possibly TRBD1 (5 bases). Sequenced input: Tregs sorted from blood. In DNA form, the CDR3 reads TGTGCCAGCTCACTTATAGACAGTCCTGGGGCCAACGTCCTGACTTTC. Translating it yields CASSLIDSPGANVLTF.